Shown below are 21 T cell receptor beta chains from a single sample sequenced in a study of read filtering for tumor transcriptome and immune sequencing. From about 400 ng of RNA, a library with molecular barcoded alpha/delta and beta/gamma adaptors was made. In TCRdb, the reads were re-called with MiXCR into one record per CDR3 protein. Of about 35,000 distinct CDR3 sequences in the sample, about 13% were seen once. The specimen sequenced was a population of CD138-negative cells sorted from bone marrow. The origin of the receptors is a donor aged 40 or older with multiple myeloma.

The table lists this clonotype with many counts. The V gene is TRBV30, the J gene TRBJ2-1, with D perhaps assigned TRBD1 or TRBD2 (5 bases each). The CDR3 sequence is 15 residues long. Germline assignment: CDR1 GTSNPN and CDR2 SVGIG (reference sequence). Trimming took 5 bases from V and 3 from J, leaving 17 bases between them. In DNA form, the CDR3 reads TGTGCCTGGGCTCCTACAGGCGGACTCTACAATGAGCAGTTCTTC. Its protein is CAWAPTGGLYNEQFF.

Turning to this clonotype: A far larger clone is one base from this, pointing to a likely read error. The J gene is TRBJ2-7, the V gene TRBV4-1; the match to TRBD2 covers 7 bases. The germline gives CDR1 MGHRA, CDR2 YSYEKL. This CDR3 region has 16 residues. CDR3 coding DNA: TGTGCCAGCAGCCAAGATAGGGACTACTCCTACTACGAGCGGTACTTC. It encodes CASSQDRDYSYYERYF.

This clonotype has a count of ten or more. V gene TRBV19 combines with J gene TRBJ2-5; a weak D match, TRBD2 (6 bases). With 5 bases removed from V and 4 bases from J, the gap between germline ends came to 14 bases. The CDR3 is made up of 14 amino acids. Looked up from germline, CDR1 is LNHDA and CDR2 is SQIVND (reference sequence). The CDR3 sequence: CASSPPGVRETQYF. The CDR3, as DNA: TGTGCCAGTAGTCCCCCGGGGGTGCGAGAGACCCAGTACTTC.

Concerning this clonotype itself: A much bigger clone sits one base away, suggesting this may be a read error. The genes are TRBV9 and TRBJ2-5, with a tentative D call TRBD1 (6 bases). CDR3 length: 17 residues. V shed 6 bases and J shed 2 bases, with 23 bases lying between them. CDR1 is SGDLS and CDR2 is YYNGEE in the germline V gene. The CDR3 protein is CASIPRGNRAGQETQYF. The CDR3 DNA reads as TGTGCCAGCATCCCCCGGGGTAACAGGGCAGGTCAAGAGACCCAGTACTTC.

This chain links TRBV4-1 with TRBJ1-6; TRBD1 agrees at 9 bases. CDR3 length: 16 amino acids. V was clipped by 1 base and J by 8 bases; unmatched bases: 6. Germline values: CDR1 MGHRA, CDR2 YSYEKL. For the CDR3, the DNA is TGCGCCAGCAGCCAAGGCAACAGGGGGCGAGATTCACCCCTCCACTTT. Its translation: CASSQGNRGRDSPLHF.

This clonotype was seen repeatedly, ten times or more. The genes are TRBV29-1 and TRBJ1-1; 9 bases agree with TRBD1. The trim removed 3 bases at V and 11 bases at J, leaving 7 bases unmatched. The CDR3 consists of 12 residues. Germline assignment: CDR1 SQVTM and CDR2 ANQGSEA. CDR3 DNA sequence: TGCAGCGTTGACCGGGACAGGGCTACGGCTTTCTTT. Its protein product is CSVDRDRATAFF.

This clonotype was seen at least ten times. The V call is TRBV5-1, the J call TRBJ1-1, with 9 bases matching TRBD1. CDR1 and CDR2 from the germline V gene are SGHRS and YFSETQ. V lost 4 bases and J lost 1; bases outside the gene matches: 5. The CDR3 runs to 15 residues. CDR3 amino acids: CASSPGDRENTEAFF. In DNA form, the CDR3 reads TGCGCCAGCAGCCCAGGGGACAGGGAGAACACTGAAGCTTTCTTT. The full variable domain, its missing parts supplied by reference TRBV5-1 and TRBJ1-1, is KAGVTQTPRYLIKTRGQQVTLSCSPISGHRSVSWYQQTPGQGLQFLFEYFSETQRNKGNFPGRFSGRQFSNSRSEMNVSTLELGDSALYLCASSPGDRENTEAFFGQGTRLTVV.

This clonotype was seen repeatedly, ten times or more. The chain links TRBV6-2 or TRBV6-3 to TRBJ2-7, with D tentatively TRBD2 (6 bases). This CDR3 spans 15 amino acids. Trimming pared 2 bases from V and 2 bases from J, leaving 13 bases between. Germline values: CDR1 MNHEY, CDR2 SVGEGT. CDR3 in DNA: TGTGCCAGCAGTTACATCTCGGGAGTAACCTACGAGCAGTACTTC. Translation gives CASSYISGVTYEQYF.

This clonotype was detected many times. The chain links TRBV27 to TRBJ1-1; 11 bases map to TRBD1. CDR1 and CDR2 from the germline V gene are MNHEY and SMNVEV (reference sequence). The CDR3 sequence is 15 residues long. Trimming cost V 5 bases and J 4 bases; bases outside gene matches: 6. The CDR3 region is CASSPRDRGSTEAFF. DNA for the CDR3: TGTGCCAGCAGTCCACGGGACAGGGGGAGCACTGAAGCTTTCTTT.

There are many counts of this clonotype. The chain links TRBV9 to TRBJ2-7, with D possibly TRBD2 on 6 matching bases. CDR3 length: 14 residues. CDR1 is SGDLS and CDR2 is YYNGEE in the germline V gene. The V gene lost 4 bases and the J gene lost 2 bases, with 13 bases spanning the gap. CDR3 in amino acids: CASSPRTKPYEQYF. The CDR3 region has the DNA TGTGCCAGCAGCCCCCGGACTAAGCCCTACGAGCAGTACTTC.

This clonotype was counted at least ten times. V usage is TRBV30 and J usage is TRBJ2-7, with TRBD1 matching 9 bases. The CDR3 sequence is 12 residues long. In germline, CDR1 is GTSNPN, CDR2 SVGIG (reference sequence). The junction had 3 bases not matched to a gene; V was cut back by 4 bases and J by 5 bases. DNA of the CDR3: TGTGCCTGGACCCGGGACAGGGACGAGCAGTACTTC. It is translated as CAWTRDRDEQYF.

This clonotype was picked up many times. This chain links TRBV7-3 with TRBJ2-1; D assignment may be TRBD1 or TRBD2 (6 bases each). Germline V gene data show CDR1 as SGHTA and CDR2 as FQGTGA. Trimming removed 5 bases from V and 4 bases from J, with 15 bases in between. The CDR3 is 15 amino acids. DNA of the CDR3: TGTGCCAGCAGCGCGGAGGGGGTCCCTTACAATGAGCAGTTCTTC. It codes for CASSAEGVPYNEQFF.

The genes are TRBV12-3 or TRBV12-4 and TRBJ1-1; D is unresolved. This CDR3 has 12 residues. V lost 8 bases and J 7 bases, leaving 14 bases between the germline ends. In nucleotides, the CDR3 is TGTGCCAGCCTTTTCTTGGGGATTGAAGCTTTCTTT. Translated: CASLFLGIEAFF.

The table lists this clonotype with many counts. This rearrangement joins TRBV7-6 to TRBJ2-2; D unclear. The CDR3 sequence is 15 residues long. V shed 5 bases and J shed 0 bases, with 10 bases lying between them. The V gene's germline CDR1 is SGHVS and CDR2 FNYEAQ. The CDR3 nucleotides read TGTGCCAGCAGCAGACGGACGGCGAACACCGGGGAGCTGTTTTTT. It translates to CASSRRTANTGELFF.

By its share, this clonotype is medium-sized (0.01 to 0.1%). The chain links TRBV27 to TRBJ2-7, with 14 bases that match TRBD2. The J segment lost 7 bases and the V segment lost 4 bases, leaving 9 bases of the junction unmatched. The CDR3 has 16 residues. Germline V gene data show CDR1 as MNHEY and CDR2 as SMNVEV (reference sequence). The CDR3 DNA follows: TGTGCCAGCAGTTCAGGGACTAGCGGGAGAATTGGGGAGCAGTACTTC. Translation: CASSSGTSGRIGEQYF.

The gene calls are TRBV11-3 and TRBJ2-2; D unresolved. CDR3 length equals 14 residues. Germline V gene sequence: CDR1 SGHNT, CDR2 YENEEA. Deletions cut 5 bases from V and 0 bases from J, with 7 bases between. CDR3 DNA: TGTGCCAGCAGCCCGGGCCCGAACACCGGGGAGCTGTTTTTT. Amino acid sequence: CASSPGPNTGELFF.

Sample share makes this clonotype medium-sized. The rearrangement joins TRBV29-1 to TRBJ2-7; 10 bases match TRBD1. V trimming: 7 bases; J trimming: 3 bases; junction bases outside the gene matches: 3. The CDR3 contains 12 residues. Germline V lookup: CDR1 SQVTM, CDR2 ANQGSEA. The CDR3 loop reads CSAGTGVYEQYF. Here the CDR3 DNA reads TGCAGCGCCGGGACAGGGGTCTACGAGCAGTACTTC.

This clonotype was counted at least ten times. This sequence joins TRBV12-3 or TRBV12-4 and TRBJ2-7; D gene ambiguous. This CDR3 region has 15 residues. V was clipped by 3 bases and J by 3 bases, with 15 bases between them. The CDR3 reads CASSFSASRHYEQYF. The DNA for the CDR3 is TGTGCCAGCAGTTTCTCAGCGTCCCGTCACTACGAGCAGTACTTC.

A few counts support this clonotype. This chain connects TRBV5-4 to TRBJ2-5; either TRBD1 or TRBD2 may fit D (5 bases each). The CDR3 has 11 residues. V shed 3 bases and J shed 5 bases, with 5 bases lying between them. In germline, CDR1 is SGHNT, CDR2 YYREEE (reference sequence). CDR3 sequence reads: CASSWGETQYF. CDR3 sequence (DNA): TGTGCCAGCAGCTGGGGGGAGACCCAGTACTTC.

This clonotype was counted many times. The chain has TRBV18 and TRBJ2-3; D might be TRBD1 (5 bases). CDR3 length: 15 amino acids. Trimming left V 1 base short and J 5 bases short, with 13 bases between. The germline V gene encodes CDR1 KGHSH and CDR2 LQKENI. CDR3 coding DNA: TGTGCCAGCTCACCACGGACAATCCCGGGAGATACGCAGTATTTT. It is translated as CASSPRTIPGDTQYF.

About this clonotype itself: A much larger clonotype is one base distant, so this may be a read error. In this CDR3 the conserved last residue, phenylalanine or tryptophan, is missing, so a read error is likely. This chain joins TRBV2 and TRBJ2-2; D is unresolved. V lost 4 bases and J lost 7, with 13 bases in between. Germline loops: CDR1 SNHLY, CDR2 FYNNEI. The CDR3 loop spans 14 amino acids. The CDR3 spells CASSALGNIGELFL. CDR3 bases: TGTGCCAGCAGTGCATTAGGGAATATCGGGGAGCTGTTTCTT.